The rows below give T cell receptor beta chains drawn from one sample of a study of human T cells and chemical hapten exposure. In TCRdb, the RACE reads were re-called with MiXCR into one record per CDR3 protein. The table includes about 120,000 distinct CDR3 sequences, around 10% detected once. The specimen was whole blood, collected in connection with sensitization to the hapten diphenylcyclopropenone (DPC). These receptors were collected from a woman aged 45-65 years with alopecia areata. Some clones in this sample may be carry-over from other donors' samples. CDR3s include the opening cysteine and the closing phenylalanine or tryptophan. A D gene is named only where the DNA matches it firmly. The size field is filled for only some rows; it gives once, few, many or a size class.

clone_size j_call v_call d_call cdr3_nt cdr3_aa
few TRBJ2-2 TRBV28 TRBD1 TGTGCCAGCAGTTCCGGACAGGGGATGACCGGGGAGCTGTTTTTT CASSSGQGMTGELFF
. TRBJ2-7 TRBV7-8 TRBD2 TGTGCCAGCAGCTTAGGGTTCCAGCGGGATAACTACGAGCAGTACTTC CASSLGFQRDNYEQYF
. TRBJ1-5 TRBV4-3 TRBD1 TGCGCCAGCAGCCCTGGGGCAGATCTCAGGGGGATTCAGCCCCAGCATTTT CASSPGADLRGIQPQHF
many TRBJ2-7 TRBV5-1 . TGCGCCAGCAGCGTGTCACAGGGTTTTTCAGCCGAGCAGTACTTC CASSVSQGFSAEQYF
. TRBJ2-1 TRBV5-1 . TGCGCCAGCAGCTTGTCCCCGGACGGCTACAATGAGCAGTTCTTC CASSLSPDGYNEQFF
few TRBJ2-4 TRBV6-2/TRBV6-3 . TGTGCCAGCAGTTACTCGACAGGGACTAGAAACATTCAGTACTTC CASSYSTGTRNIQYF
once TRBJ1-1 TRBV7-9 . TGTGCCAGCAGCACGACAGCGATCACTGAAGCTTTCTTT CASSTTAITEAFF
few TRBJ2-1 TRBV9 . TGTGCCAGCAGCGCCAGGGGAACCTACAATGAGCAGTTCTTC CASSARGTYNEQFF
. TRBJ2-7 TRBV6-5 TRBD1 TGTGCCAGCAGTCCCCGGGGGACAGGGGGCTACGAGCAGTACTTC CASSPRGTGGYEQYF
. TRBJ1-1 TRBV18 . TGTGCCAGCTCACTCTACCTCGCTGAAGCTTTCTTT CASSLYLAEAFF
many TRBJ2-1 TRBV6-2/TRBV6-3 TRBD2 TGTGCCAGCAGTTACAGCGGGGGCCAGTTCTTC CASSYSGGQFF
. TRBJ1-5 TRBV7-8 . TGTGCCAGCAGCTTAGAGGTTCAGCCCCAGCATTTT CASSLEVQPQHF
many TRBJ1-2 TRBV7-6 . TGTGCCAGCAGCTTAGCCAGGGGAACCTATGGCTACACCTTC CASSLARGTYGYTF
. TRBJ1-1 TRBV18 . TGTGCCAGCTCACCAGGGGGCTCGGCTGAAGCTTTCTTT CASSPGGSAEAFF